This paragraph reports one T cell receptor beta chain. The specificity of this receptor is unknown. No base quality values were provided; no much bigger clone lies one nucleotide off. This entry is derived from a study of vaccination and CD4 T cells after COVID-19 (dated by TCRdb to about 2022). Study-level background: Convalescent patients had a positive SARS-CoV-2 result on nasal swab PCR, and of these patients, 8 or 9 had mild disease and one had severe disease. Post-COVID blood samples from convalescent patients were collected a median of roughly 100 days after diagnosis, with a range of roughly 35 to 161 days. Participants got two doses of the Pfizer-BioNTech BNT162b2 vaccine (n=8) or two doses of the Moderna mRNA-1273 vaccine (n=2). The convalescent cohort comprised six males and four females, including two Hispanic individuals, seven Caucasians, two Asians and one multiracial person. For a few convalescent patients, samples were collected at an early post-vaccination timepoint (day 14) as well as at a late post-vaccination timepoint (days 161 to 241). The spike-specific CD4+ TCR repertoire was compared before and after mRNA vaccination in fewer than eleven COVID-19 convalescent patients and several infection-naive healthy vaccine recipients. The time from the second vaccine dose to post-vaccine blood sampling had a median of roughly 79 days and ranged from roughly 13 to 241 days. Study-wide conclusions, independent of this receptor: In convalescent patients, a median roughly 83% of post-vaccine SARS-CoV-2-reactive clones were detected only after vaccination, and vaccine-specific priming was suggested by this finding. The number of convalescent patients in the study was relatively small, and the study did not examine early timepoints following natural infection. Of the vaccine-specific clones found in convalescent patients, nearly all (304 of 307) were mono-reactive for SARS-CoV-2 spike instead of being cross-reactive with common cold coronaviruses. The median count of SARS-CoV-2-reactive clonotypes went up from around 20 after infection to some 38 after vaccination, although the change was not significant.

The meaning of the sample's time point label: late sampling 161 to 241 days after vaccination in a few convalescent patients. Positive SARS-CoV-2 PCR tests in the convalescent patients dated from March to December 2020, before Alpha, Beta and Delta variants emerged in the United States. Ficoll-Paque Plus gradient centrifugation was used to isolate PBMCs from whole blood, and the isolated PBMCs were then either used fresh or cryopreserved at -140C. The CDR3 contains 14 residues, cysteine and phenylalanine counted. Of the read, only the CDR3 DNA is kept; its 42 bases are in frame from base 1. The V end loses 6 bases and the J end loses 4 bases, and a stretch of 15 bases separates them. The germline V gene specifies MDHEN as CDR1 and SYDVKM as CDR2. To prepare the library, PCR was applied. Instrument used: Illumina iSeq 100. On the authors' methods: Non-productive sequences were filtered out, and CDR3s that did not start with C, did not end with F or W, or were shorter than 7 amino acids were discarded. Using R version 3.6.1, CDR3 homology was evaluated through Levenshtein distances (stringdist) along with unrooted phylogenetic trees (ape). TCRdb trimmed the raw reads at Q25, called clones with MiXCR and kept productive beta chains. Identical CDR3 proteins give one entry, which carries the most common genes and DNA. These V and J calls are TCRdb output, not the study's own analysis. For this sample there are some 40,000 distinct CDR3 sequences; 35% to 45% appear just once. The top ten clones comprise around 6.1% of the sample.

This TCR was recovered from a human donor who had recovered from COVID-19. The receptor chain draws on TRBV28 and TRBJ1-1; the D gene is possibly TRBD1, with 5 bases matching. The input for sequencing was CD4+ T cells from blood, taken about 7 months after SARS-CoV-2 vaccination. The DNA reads TGTGCCAGCAGCCCTCCTTATGGGGGCACTGAAGCTTTCTTT. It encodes CASSPPYGGTEAFF. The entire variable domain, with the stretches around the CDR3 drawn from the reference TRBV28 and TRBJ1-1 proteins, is DVKVTQSSRYLVKRTGEKVFLECVQDMDHENMFWYRQDPGLGLRLIYFSYDVKMKEKGDIPEGYSVSREKKERFSLILESASTNQTSMYLCASSPPYGGTEAFFGQGTRLTVV.